The 12 T cell receptor beta chains below were found in one sample sequenced in a study of shared T cell receptors in the human thymus. Sequencing used immunoSEQ multiplex PCR; TCRdb keeps in-frame clones, though not all of them. Of 640,000 or so clones in the sample, around 87% were seen once. Another study also made use of these data, one on human thymus T cells.

Specimen: thymocytes. The receptors come from a boy under two years old with a congenital heart defect.

This clone was picked up a small number of times. This sequence joins TRBV18 and TRBJ2-7; D might be TRBD1 (6 bases). CDR1 is KGHSH, CDR2 LQKENI, per germline. Trimming shortened V by 4 bases and J by 6 bases, and 16 bases separated the two germline ends. The CDR3 loop spans 14 amino acids. DNA for the CDR3: TGTGCCAGCTCACGACCCTCCGCAGGGGTCGAGCAGTACTTC. Translation: CASSRPSAGVEQYF.

V is TRBV12-5 and J is TRBJ2-1; 7 nucleotides align to TRBD2. The CDR3 has 19 residues. V was clipped by 8 bases and J by 4 bases; unmatched bases: 23. Germline CDR1 reads LGHNT; CDR2 reads FRNRAP. The CDR3 loop reads CASNRVRASGAMTYNEQFF. In DNA, the CDR3 is TGTGCTAGTAACCGGGTTAGGGCTAGCGGAGCAATGACTTACAATGAGCAGTTCTTC.

The J gene is TRBJ1-5, the V gene TRBV13; D is possibly TRBD1 (5 bases). CDR1 and CDR2 from the germline V gene are PRHDT and FYEKMQ (reference sequence). The V gene lost 4 bases and the J gene lost 7 bases, with 11 bases spanning the gap. There are 13 residues in the CDR3. The CDR3, as DNA: TGTGCCAGCAGCTGGAGGGGAAAACAGCCCCAGCATTTT. The encoded protein is CASSWRGKQPQHF.

The rearrangement links TRBV6-1 to TRBJ2-3, with TRBD1 matching 8 bases. CDR3 size: 14 residues. V shed 8 bases, J shed 7 bases, and the junction held 11 bases outside the gene matches. The germline CDR1 and CDR2 sequences are MNHNS and SASEGT. The CDR3 region is CASAQGGADNTQYF. The CDR3 bases are TGTGCCAGCGCACAGGGGGGCGCAGATAATACGCAGTATTTT.

This clone has just one count. J is TRBJ2-7 and V is TRBV5-1, with D possibly matching TRBD1 (6 bases). CDR3 length equals 12 residues. CDR1 is SGHRS and CDR2 is YFSETQ in the germline V gene. Trimming took off 6 bases at V and 3 bases at J, with 10 bases between the two ends. The CDR3 sequence is CASTQDSYEQYF. The CDR3 DNA follows: TGCGCCAGCACCCAGGACAGCTACGAGCAGTACTTC.

The chain uses TRBV10-3 and TRBJ1-5; D is uncertain. With 3 bases removed from V and 1 base from J, the gap between germline ends came to 7 bases. This CDR3 is built from 14 residues. Germline CDR1 is ENHRY and CDR2 is SYGVKD. This CDR3 reads CAISDAQSNQPQHF. DNA of the CDR3: TGTGCCATCAGTGACGCGCAAAGCAATCAGCCCCAGCATTTT.

The chain employs TRBV20-1 and TRBJ1-1; no clear D. V lost 5 bases and J lost 6, with 10 bases in between. The CDR3 length is 11 residues. CDR1 and CDR2 from the germline V gene are DFQATT and SNEGSKA (reference sequence). In nucleotides, the CDR3 is TGCAGTGCTCTCAAGACTGCTGAAGCTTTCTTT. It yields the protein CSALKTAEAFF.

The chain carries TRBV5-1 and TRBJ2-1; 14 bases match TRBD2. The CDR3 runs 17 residues. Germline assignment: CDR1 SGHRS and CDR2 YFSETQ. Trimming took 0 bases from V and 10 from J; bases not matched to a gene: 9. The CDR3 nucleotides read TGCGCCAGCAGCTTGGCCCGAGGGACTAGCGGGGGAGGAGAGCAGTTCTTC. This codes for CASSLARGTSGGGEQFF.

The rearrangement links TRBV28 to TRBJ2-7; no reliable D call. CDR1 and CDR2 from the germline V gene are MDHEN and SYDVKM. This CDR3 has 16 residues. V was cut by 4 bases and J by 2 bases, with 18 bases left in between. As DNA, the CDR3 is TGTGCCAGCAGTTCCCCCTTTCGTGGCAGAACCTACGAGCAGTACTTC. Protein sequence: CASSSPFRGRTYEQYF.

The V and J genes are TRBV9 and TRBJ2-1, with TRBD2 matching over 11 bases. V trimming: 4 bases; J trimming: 7 bases; junction bases outside the gene matches: 10. The germline V gene encodes CDR1 SGDLS and CDR2 YYNGEE. This CDR3 has 16 residues. The DNA of the CDR3 is TGTGCCAGCAGCCCACCCGCTAGCGGGGGGTATAATGAGCAGTTCTTC. Amino acid sequence: CASSPPASGGYNEQFF.

V usage is TRBV27 and J usage is TRBJ2-7; TRBD1 aligns across 7 bases. Germline V gene sequence: CDR1 MNHEY, CDR2 SMNVEV (reference sequence). Trimming removed 6 bases from V and 3 bases from J; junction bases left unmatched: 5. The CDR3 length is 13 residues. The CDR3 spells CASSWGQNYEQYF. The CDR3 nucleotides read TGTGCCAGCAGCTGGGGACAGAACTACGAGCAGTACTTC.

V gene TRBV7-8 combines with J gene TRBJ1-1; TRBD1 matches 7 bases. The germline V gene has CDR1 SGHVS and CDR2 FQNEAQ. V shed 4 bases and J 1 base; nucleotides not matched to a gene: 9. The CDR3 contains 16 residues. The CDR3 bases are TGTGCCAGCAGCTCGCTTTTTGGACAGGCGAACACTGAAGCTTTCTTT. It specifies CASSSLFGQANTEAFF.